These T cell receptor beta chains were read from a single sample in a study of shared clonotypes between healthy human individuals. The repertoire was sequenced with immunoSEQ multiplex PCR; TCRdb's copy has only in-frame clones and lacks some. The repertoire consists of over a million clones, with about four fifths occurring once and the leading ten covering more than 0.55%. The sequenced sample was memory CD4+ T cells from PBMCs. Receptor source: a man aged 18 to 29 in good health. Some clones in this sample may be carry-over from other donors' samples. The CDR3 runs from the conserved cysteine through the conserved F or W. A D gene is named only where the DNA matches it firmly. Expanded clones get a size class; other rows say once, few or many, or leave the size out.

clone_size d_call j_call v_call cdr3_nt cdr3_aa
- - TRBJ2-5 TRBV5-1 TGCGCCAGCACTCGCGGCAGTCAAGAGACCCAGTACTTC CASTRGSQETQYF
once - TRBJ1-1 TRBV28 TGTGCCAGCAGTTTACCCGCCGGATCGAGGGGAGCTTTCTTT CASSLPAGSRGAFF
- - TRBJ2-1 TRBV5-1 TGCGCCAGCAGCTTGGAGTTAGCGCGCCACAATGAGCAGTTCTTC CASSLELARHNEQFF
- - TRBJ1-5 TRBV2 TGTGCCAGCAATCCGGGGCAACATCAGCCCCAGCATTTT CASNPGQHQPQHF
- TRBD2 TRBJ2-1 TRBV5-1 TGCGCCAGCAGTGCTCGGGAGGGCGGCAATGAGCAGTTCTTC CASSAREGGNEQFF
many - TRBJ1-1 TRBV9 TGTGCCAGCAGCCTTGGAGACACCTACACTGAAGCTTTCTTT CASSLGDTYTEAFF
- - TRBJ1-1 TRBV29-1 TGCAGCGTTGACAGATCGAACACTGAAGCTTTCTTT CSVDRSNTEAFF
- TRBD1 TRBJ2-5 TRBV5-1 TGCGCCAGCAGCCCGGGACAGGTCGCGGAGACCCAGTACTTC CASSPGQVAETQYF
- TRBD1 TRBJ1-4 TRBV19 TGTGCCAGTACAAGAACCGGGACAGCAGCTGAAAAACTGTTTTTT CASTRTGTAAEKLFF
- - TRBJ2-3 TRBV7-3 TGTGCCAGCAGCAACCGGGGAGTTAGCACAGATACGCAGTATTTT CASSNRGVSTDTQYF
- - TRBJ2-5 TRBV5-4 TGTGCCAGCAGCCCCGACCGTAGGGCAGAGACCCAGTACTTC CASSPDRRAETQYF
- TRBD1 TRBJ1-5 TRBV28 TGTGCCAGCAGTTTATCTGGACAGGTAAATCAGCCCCAGCATTTT CASSLSGQVNQPQHF
- - TRBJ2-3 TRBV29-1 TGCAGCGTCACCGCAGGGGCAGATACGCAGTATTTT CSVTAGADTQYF
- - TRBJ2-1 TRBV5-1 TGCGCCAGCAGTGAGGGCTACAATGAGCAGTTCTTC CASSEGYNEQFF
- TRBD2 TRBJ2-7 TRBV27 TGTGCCAGCAGTTTGACTAGCGGGAGATACGAGCAGTACTTC CASSLTSGRYEQYF
- TRBD2 TRBJ2-1 TRBV13 TGTGCCAGCAGCTTTAGCGGGAGTCTCAATGAGCAGTTCTTC CASSFSGSLNEQFF
- TRBD1 TRBJ2-7 TRBV11-2 TGTGCCAGCAGCTTCTTTAAGGCCTCCGGGACAGTATACGAGCAGTACTTC CASSFFKASGTVYEQYF
many TRBD2 TRBJ2-5 TRBV7-6 TGTGCCAGCAGCTTACAAAGCGGGAGGTGGTTAGAGACCCAGTACTTC CASSLQSGRWLETQYF
- TRBD1 TRBJ2-3 TRBV2 TGTGCCAGCTCGGGACAGGGGGCCACAGATACGCAGTATTTT CASSGQGATDTQYF
- TRBD1 TRBJ1-6 TRBV28 TGTGCCAGCAGTTTATGGACAGGGAATTCACCCCTCCACTTT CASSLWTGNSPLHF
- TRBD1 TRBJ2-3 TRBV27 TGTGCCAGCAGTTTAAGGGACAGGGGCCCAGATACGCAGTATTTT CASSLRDRGPDTQYF
few TRBD1 TRBJ1-5 TRBV5-1 TGCGCCAGCAGCGAACGAGGGGGCTTGCAGCCCCAGCATTTT CASSERGGLQPQHF
few - TRBJ1-4 TRBV18 TGTGCCAGCTCACCCCGGAGGACTAATGAAAAACTGTTTTTT CASSPRRTNEKLFF
- - TRBJ1-3 TRBV7-9 TGTGCCAGCAGCTTAGGGGCCCGCTCTGGAAACACCATATATTTT CASSLGARSGNTIYF
- TRBD2 TRBJ2-5 TRBV5-4 TGTGCCAGCAGCTTGGTTGCCAACCAGGGAGGGGAGACCCAGTACTTC CASSLVANQGGETQYF
- - TRBJ2-1 TRBV18 TGTGCCAGCTCACCCGACACATACAATGAGCAGTTCTTC CASSPDTYNEQFF
- TRBD2 TRBJ2-2 TRBV7-2 TGTGCCAGCAGCTCGCCGGGACTAGCGAGCACCGGGGAGCTGTTTTTT CASSSPGLASTGELFF
- - TRBJ2-6 TRBV28 TGTGCCAGCAATAGAGGAACTGGGGCCAACGTCCTGACTTTC CASNRGTGANVLTF
- - TRBJ2-7 TRBV18 TGTGCCAGCTCAGCTCAGGGGGAGGAGGAGCAGTACTTC CASSAQGEEEQYF
- TRBD1 TRBJ1-2 TRBV7-2 TGTGCCAGCAGTCCAGACAGGGGGCGGCAAGGCTACACCTTC CASSPDRGRQGYTF
- - TRBJ2-5 TRBV11-2 TGTGCCAGCAGGGTGGACCTGGGGACGGCGTTAGAGACCCAGTACTTC CASRVDLGTALETQYF
- - TRBJ2-1 TRBV6-5 TGTGCCAGCACCCCCTTATCTCGGAATGAGCAGTTCTTC CASTPLSRNEQFF
- - TRBJ2-3 TRBV29-1 TGCAGCGCCGTGGGGTCGTCAGGGTGGAACACAGATACGCAGTATTTT CSAVGSSGWNTDTQYF
- - TRBJ1-5 TRBV10-3 TGTGCCATCAGTGAGTCGGGTTCTAGCAATCAGCCCCAGCATTTT CAISESGSSNQPQHF
- - TRBJ1-4 TRBV19 TGTGCCAGTAGTAGGGGCTCCTCTAATGAAAAACTGTTTTTT CASSRGSSNEKLFF
few - TRBJ2-1 TRBV18 TGTGCCAGCTCACCCGGGAGTGGAGGCAACAATGAGCAGTTCTTC CASSPGSGGNNEQFF
once - TRBJ2-1 TRBV5-4 TGTGCCAGCAGCTTGGAGGGATTGGCTGTCCCCAATGAGCAGTTCTTC CASSLEGLAVPNEQFF
- - TRBJ1-1 TRBV28 TGTGCCAGCAGTTTAGGTGGAGGACAGCCCATTGAAGCTTTCTTT CASSLGGGQPIEAFF
- TRBD2 TRBJ2-2 TRBV5-1 TGCGCCAGCAGCTGGCCGGGACTAGCGGCACCGAACACCGGGGAGCTGTTTTTT CASSWPGLAAPNTGELFF
- - TRBJ1-3 TRBV5-1 TGCGCCAGCAGCTTGTCACCCGACCCCTCTGGAAACACCATATATTTT CASSLSPDPSGNTIYF
- - TRBJ1-1 TRBV30 TGTGCCTGGGACAACACTGGGGGGGCCCCTGAAGCTTTCTTT CAWDNTGGAPEAFF